This note documents a single T cell receptor beta chain sequence. Assay used: immunoSEQ multiplex PCR; TCRdb lists only in-frame clones, some missing. The repertoire consists of 200,000 or so clones, with about 85% occurring once and the leading ten covering 2.1%. V lost 1 base, J lost 5 bases, and 7 bases lay in between. CDR3 length equals 13 residues. Looked up from germline, CDR1 is SGHRS and CDR2 is YFSETQ. The data were taken from a study of blood T cell repertoires in COVID-19. Study background: Donors in the United States, Italy and Spain gave samples during acute or convalescent COVID-19.

This chain links TRBV5-1 with TRBJ2-1; D possibly corresponds to TRBD1 (6 bases). The TCR originated in a man in his sixties or seventies with active or convalescent COVID-19. The specimen was peripheral blood. CDR3 in amino acids: CASSLWDNNEQFF. DNA for the CDR3: TGCGCCAGCAGCTTGTGGGACAACAATGAGCAGTTCTTC.